One sample yielded the 12 T cell receptor beta chains listed below, sequenced in a study of Ad26.COV2.S vaccination and SARS-CoV-2 variants. The protocol was immunoSEQ multiplex PCR, while the TCRdb copy is restricted to in-frame clones and leaves out a portion. The sample has 45,000 or so clones; approximately 80% are singletons. The specimen comprised peripheral blood, sampled after recovery from COVID-19. Receptor source: a human donor who had recovered from COVID-19.

The genes are TRBV5-6 and TRBJ2-5; TRBD1 matches 10 bases. The ends lost 0 bases at V and 4 bases at J; junction bases unmatched: 6. Germline V gives CDR1 SGHDT, CDR2 YYEEEE. The CDR3 runs 16 residues. CDR3 in DNA: TGTGCCAGCAGCTTGGGGGACAGGGGCGCCGGAGAGACCCAGTACTTC. This encodes CASSLGDRGAGETQYF.

This sequence joins TRBV7-9 and TRBJ1-2; D not certain. This CDR3 is built from 14 residues. Germline V gives CDR1 SEHNR, CDR2 FQNEAQ (reference sequence). Trimming pared 5 bases from V and 0 bases from J, leaving 10 bases between. CDR3 sequence (DNA): TGTGCCAGCAGCATGGTACACGCTAACTATGGCTACACCTTC. Translated: CASSMVHANYGYTF.

The table lists this clone with a count of one. The V and J genes are TRBV5-1 and TRBJ2-3; 11 positions agree with TRBD2. Trimming took 0 bases from V and 6 from J; bases not matched to a gene: 6. The CDR3 contains 16 residues. CDR1 is SGHRS and CDR2 is YFSETQ in the germline V gene. This CDR3 is CASSLVPTSGADTQYF. The CDR3 coding sequence is TGCGCCAGCAGCTTGGTCCCGACTAGCGGGGCGGATACGCAGTATTTT.

This clone was detected once. The V call is TRBV5-6, the J call TRBJ2-3, with a possible D match to TRBD2 (5 bases). V was trimmed by 4 bases and J by 6 bases, leaving 12 bases between them. The germline CDR1 and CDR2 sequences are SGHDT and YYEEEE. This CDR3 region has 13 residues. CDR3 protein: CASSPGWLDTQYF. For the CDR3, the DNA is TGTGCCAGCAGCCCGGGGTGGCTGGATACGCAGTATTTT.

The V gene is TRBV6-1, the J gene TRBJ1-1; 10 bases fit TRBD1. Germline V gene sequence: CDR1 MNHNS, CDR2 SASEGT. The CDR3 totals 13 residues. The ends lost 3 bases at V and 7 bases at J; junction bases unmatched: 2. The CDR3 DNA reads as TGTGCCAGCAGTGACCGGGACAGGGGTGAAGCTTTCTTT. Protein: CASSDRDRGEAFF.

This clone was picked up one time. J is TRBJ2-5 and V is TRBV5-1, with 8 bases matching TRBD1. The J segment lost 4 bases and the V segment lost 4 bases, leaving 6 bases of the junction unmatched. Germline CDR1 reads SGHRS; CDR2 reads YFSETQ. The CDR3 totals 14 residues. The CDR3 region has the DNA TGCGCCAGCAGCCCCGAGACAGGGGTAGAGACCCAGTACTTC. As protein: CASSPETGVETQYF. The complete variable domain, with remaining parts taken from reference TRBV5-1 and TRBJ2-5, reads KAGVTQTPRYLIKTRGQQVTLSCSPISGHRSVSWYQQTPGQGLQFLFEYFSETQRNKGNFPGRFSGRQFSNSRSEMNVSTLELGDSALYLCASSPETGVETQYFGPGTRLLVL.

The rearrangement links TRBV18 to TRBJ1-1, with no clear D. Trimming stripped 1 base from V and 1 base from J, with 10 bases between. The CDR3 runs to 15 residues. Germline values: CDR1 KGHSH, CDR2 LQKENI. CDR3 in amino acids: CASSPLQGPNTEAFF. As DNA, the CDR3 is TGTGCCAGCTCACCACTACAAGGCCCGAACACTGAAGCTTTCTTT.

This chain connects TRBV5-5 to TRBJ2-7; TRBD2 aligns across 11 bases. This CDR3 contains 15 residues. The V gene end was trimmed by 0 bases and the J gene end by 2 bases; junction bases not matched to a gene: 1. Per the germline V gene, CDR1 is SGHKS and CDR2 is YYEKEE (reference sequence). CDR3 residues: CASSLVAGGPYEQYF. The CDR3 DNA reads TGTGCCAGCAGCTTGGTAGCGGGAGGGCCCTACGAGCAGTACTTC.

The rearrangement uses TRBV7-9 and TRBJ2-5, with 10 bases matching TRBD1. The germline V gene encodes CDR1 SEHNR and CDR2 FQNEAQ (reference sequence). The CDR3 is 14 amino acids. The J segment lost 3 bases and the V segment lost 5 bases, leaving 3 bases of the junction unmatched. In nucleotides, the CDR3 is TGTGCCAGCAGCCCGGGACAGGGGAAAGAGACCCAGTACTTC. It encodes CASSPGQGKETQYF.

The chain carries TRBV20-1 and TRBJ2-3; D remains ambiguous. This CDR3 is 11 amino acids long. The germline V gene has CDR1 DFQATT and CDR2 SNEGSKA (reference sequence). V lost 7 bases and J 2 bases, leaving 7 bases between the germline ends. CDR3 coding DNA: TGCAGTGTAATGTACACAGATACGCAGTATTTT. Its translation: CSVMYTDTQYF.

This clone was seen a handful of times. The rearrangement joins TRBV6-1 to TRBJ2-5; TRBD1 agrees at 8 bases. The CDR3 has 17 amino acids. V lost 2 bases and J lost 0; bases outside the gene matches: 8. CDR1 and CDR2 from the germline V gene are MNHNS and SASEGT. Here the CDR3 reads CASSERRRTGNQETQYF. The CDR3 DNA follows: TGTGCCAGCAGTGAAAGGCGCCGGACAGGGAACCAAGAGACCCAGTACTTC.

This sequence joins TRBV25-1 and TRBJ2-1; no definite D call. The CDR3 contains 15 residues. Germline CDR1 and CDR2: MGHDK and SYGVNS. The V end was cut by 4 bases, the J end by 7 bases, with 17 bases between. The CDR3: CASSVPTASRNEQFF. DNA of the CDR3: TGTGCCAGCAGTGTCCCTACCGCTAGTCGGAATGAGCAGTTCTTC. Combining the CDR3 with reference TRBV25-1 and TRBJ2-1 gives the whole variable domain EADIYQTPRYLVIGTGKKITLECSQTMGHDKMYWYQQDPGMELHLIHYSYGVNSTEKGDLSSESTVSRIRTEHFPLTLESARPSHTSQYLCASSVPTASRNEQFFGPGTRLTVL.